These 26 T cell receptor beta chains originate from one sample sequenced in a study of T cells in Graves' hyperthyroidism and ophthalmopathy. TCR beta CDR3 regions were amplified from RNA transcripts. HTBI primers drove first-round RT-PCR of the TCR CDR3. TCRdb fed the multiplex PCR reads into MiXCR, producing one record per CDR3 protein. The profile shows about 290,000 distinct CDR3 sequences, roughly 19% of them singletons. Sequenced input: blood. These receptors came from a man aged 50-59 years with Graves' ophthalmopathy.

This clonotype appeared many times. V is TRBV7-2 and J is TRBJ2-1; D call uncertain. This CDR3 is built from 11 residues. In germline, CDR1 is SGHTA, CDR2 FQGNSA. Trimming removed 5 bases from V and 5 bases from J, with 4 bases in between. Written as DNA, the CDR3 is TGTGCCAGCAGCGGGGACAATGAGCAGTTCTTC. Residues: CASSGDNEQFF.

The chain combines TRBV10-3 with TRBJ2-1; D is undetermined. This CDR3 region has 11 residues. V lost 2 bases, J lost 6 bases, and 2 bases lay in between. CDR1 and CDR2 (germline): ENHRY, SYGVKD. The CDR3 region is CAISETNEQFF. CDR3 DNA sequence: TGTGCCATCAGTGAGACCAATGAGCAGTTCTTC.

This chain connects TRBV5-1 to TRBJ1-2; possibly TRBD1 for D (6 bases). From germline, CDR1 is SGHRS and CDR2 YFSETQ. With 4 bases removed from V and 8 bases from J, the gap between germline ends came to 12 bases. The CDR3 contains 12 residues. The CDR3 reads CASSVGTGGYTF. In nucleotides, the CDR3 is TGCGCCAGCAGCGTAGGAACAGGGGGCTACACCTTC.

This clonotype was detected many times. V usage is TRBV2 and J usage is TRBJ2-2; possible D gene TRBD1, 6 bases. Germline V lookup: CDR1 SNHLY, CDR2 FYNNEI. V was shortened by 6 bases and J by 0 bases, with 11 bases between the two germline ends. The CDR3 has 15 amino acids. DNA of the CDR3: TGTGCCAGCAGCTCACAGGGAGCGAACACCGGGGAGCTGTTTTTT. Protein product: CASSSQGANTGELFF.

This clonotype came up a few times. This chain links TRBV24-1 with TRBJ1-5; D is uncertain. Germline V CDR1 and CDR2: KGHDR, SFDVKD. This CDR3 is built from 14 residues. Trimming cost V 3 bases and J 2 bases, with 7 bases left between them. The CDR3 protein is CATSDRLGNQPQHF. As DNA, the CDR3 is TGTGCCACCAGTGATCGGCTAGGCAATCAGCCCCAGCATTTT.

The chain joins TRBV4-1 to TRBJ1-2; D is unclear. Germline assignment: CDR1 MGHRA and CDR2 YSYEKL. The CDR3 totals 15 residues. V was trimmed by 1 base and J by 7 bases, leaving 16 bases between them. DNA for the CDR3: TGCGCCAGCAGCCAAGTCTCGGGGAGTTCCGGTGGCTACACCTTC. The encoded protein is CASSQVSGSSGGYTF.

This clonotype was seen ten or more times. The rearrangement uses TRBV5-1 and TRBJ1-1, with 7 bases that match TRBD1. The trim removed 1 base at V and 1 base at J, leaving 1 base unmatched. The CDR3 totals 14 residues. Germline CDR1 is SGHRS and CDR2 is YFSETQ. CDR3 residues: CASSLTGENTEAFF. The CDR3 DNA sequence: TGCGCCAGCAGCTTGACAGGGGAGAACACTGAAGCTTTCTTT.

This sequence joins TRBV20-1 and TRBJ1-2, with D perhaps TRBD1 (6 bases). The V gene's germline CDR1 is DFQATT and CDR2 SNEGSKA (reference sequence). This CDR3 region has 14 residues. Trimming took 3 bases from V and 8 from J, leaving 19 bases between them. This CDR3 is CSARASGALRGYTF. The CDR3 DNA reads as TGCAGTGCTAGGGCCTCGGGGGCCCTCAGGGGCTACACCTTC.

This clonotype appeared many times. This chain links TRBV18 with TRBJ1-4, with no clear D. The V end was cut by 2 bases, the J end by 8 bases, with 9 bases between. The CDR3 extends over 13 amino acids. In germline, CDR1 is KGHSH, CDR2 LQKENI. The CDR3 DNA sequence: TGTGCCAGCTCACCAGGAGCGAACGAAAAACTGTTTTTT. Translating gives CASSPGANEKLFF.

In this sample, this clonotype turned up many times. The CDR3 is CASSLSQGDNEKLFF. The CDR3 DNA follows: TGCGCCAGCAGCCTATCTCAGGGTGATAATGAAAAACTGTTTTTT. The rearrangement joins TRBV5-1 to TRBJ1-4, with a weak D call TRBD1 (5 bases). The CDR3 runs 15 residues. V was shortened by 4 bases and J by 4 bases, with 14 bases between the two germline ends. Germline CDR1 reads SGHRS; CDR2 reads YFSETQ.

The rearrangement uses TRBV7-3 and TRBJ2-3, with TRBD1 matching 9 bases. V gave up 5 bases and J gave up 6 bases; unmatched junction bases: 12. This CDR3 spans 16 amino acids. CDR1 and CDR2 (germline): SGHTA, FQGTGA. The CDR3 DNA reads TGTGCCAGCAGCCCCGAGGGGGGGACAGGGCTTGATACGCAGTATTTT. As protein: CASSPEGGTGLDTQYF.

Ten or more counts support this clonotype. This chain uses TRBV27 with TRBJ2-7; TRBD2 matches at 9 bases. The CDR3 is 14 amino acids. Germline V lookup: CDR1 MNHEY, CDR2 SMNVEV (reference sequence). The V segment lost 3 bases and the J segment 6 bases; nucleotides outside the gene matches: 6. CDR3 sequence reads: CASSLAGGYREQYF. CDR3 bases: TGTGCCAGCAGTTTGGCGGGAGGGTACCGCGAGCAGTACTTC.

The sample holds many counts of this clonotype. This chain uses TRBV28 with TRBJ1-2, with D uncertain. Germline V CDR1 and CDR2: MDHEN, SYDVKM. Trimming left V 2 bases short and J 4 bases short, with 8 bases between. The CDR3 sequence is 13 residues long. The CDR3 nucleotides read TGTGCCAGCAGTTTACCCGAACCCTATGGCTACACCTTC. Protein: CASSLPEPYGYTF.

The gene calls are TRBV20-1 and TRBJ1-2, with D uncertain. The germline gives CDR1 DFQATT, CDR2 SNEGSKA (reference sequence). The CDR3 spans 14 residues. V shed 2 bases and J shed 4 bases, with 14 bases lying between them. CDR3 coding DNA: TGCAGTGCTAGATCTCTCCCTAGCGGCTATGGCTACACCTTC. It codes for CSARSLPSGYGYTF.

This clonotype has ten or more counts. This chain links TRBV28 with TRBJ2-7; the D gene is possibly TRBD1 (5 bases). Germline V CDR1 and CDR2: MDHEN, SYDVKM. V gave up 4 bases and J gave up 0 bases, with 19 bases separating them. The CDR3 spans 17 residues. The CDR3 DNA is TGTGCCAGCAGTTCCCAACTCGGAAGGGGTCCCTCCTACGAGCAGTACTTC. Amino acid sequence: CASSSQLGRGPSYEQYF.

The V gene is TRBV20-1, the J gene TRBJ2-5, with 7 bases identical to TRBD1. Germline values: CDR1 DFQATT, CDR2 SNEGSKA (reference sequence). The ends lost 5 bases at V and 2 bases at J; junction bases unmatched: 11. CDR3 length: 15 residues. CDR3 bases: TGCAGTGCTTCAACCGACAGGGATTGGCAAGAGACCCAGTACTTC. Protein: CSASTDRDWQETQYF.

The table lists this clonotype with many counts. This chain uses TRBV15 with TRBJ1-5; 9 bases line up with TRBD1. CDR1 is LNHNV, CDR2 YYDKDF, per germline (reference sequence). There are 14 residues in the CDR3. V was pared by 1 base and J by 7 bases, with 2 bases of the junction left unmatched. The CDR3 DNA sequence: TGTGCCACCAGCAGAGGGACAGGGGAACAGCCCCAGCATTTT. Protein product: CATSRGTGEQPQHF.

This clonotype was seen only a few times. The V gene is TRBV6-1, the J gene TRBJ2-5; 11 bases map to TRBD1. The CDR3 has 13 residues. Trimming removed 6 bases from V and 5 bases from J; junction bases left unmatched: 2. Germline-derived CDR1 and CDR2 are MNHNS and SASEGT. CDR3 coding DNA: TGTGCCAGCAGAGGGACAGGGGGTGAGACCCAGTACTTC. Translated, it gives CASRGTGGETQYF.

The J gene is TRBJ2-1, the V gene TRBV27; TRBD2 aligns across 14 bases. The V segment lost 5 bases and the J segment 7 bases; nucleotides outside the gene matches: 7. Germline V gene lookup returns CDR1 MNHEY and CDR2 SMNVEV (reference sequence). The CDR3 totals 16 residues. The CDR3 here is CASSRAGTSGSNEQFF. The DNA for the CDR3 is TGTGCCAGCAGTCGCGCCGGGACTAGCGGGAGTAATGAGCAGTTCTTC.

This clonotype showed up just a few times. This rearrangement joins TRBV9 to TRBJ2-3; D might be TRBD2 (5 bases). V was shortened by 0 bases and J by 2 bases, with 16 bases between the two germline ends. Germline V gene data show CDR1 as SGDLS and CDR2 as YYNGEE. The CDR3 consists of 17 residues. The chain's CDR3 is CASSVEGGQTPTDTQYF. The CDR3 region has the DNA TGTGCCAGCAGCGTAGAGGGCGGGCAGACCCCCACAGATACGCAGTATTTT. Based on the CDR3 plus reference TRBV9 and TRBJ2-3, the full variable domain is DSGVTQTPKHLITATGQRVTLRCSPRSGDLSVYWYQQSLDQGLQFLIQYYNGEERAKGNILERFSAQQFPDLHSELNLSSLELGDSALYFCASSVEGGQTPTDTQYFGPGTRLTVL.

To note about this clonotype: A much larger clone sits a single nucleotide away, making a read error possible. The rearrangement links TRBV5-8 to TRBJ2-1; TRBD2 is a possible D gene (6 bases). CDR3 length: 15 amino acids. Germline assignment: CDR1 SGHTS and CDR2 YDEGEE. This CDR3 reads CASGLGTYLYNEQFF. In DNA, the CDR3 is TGTGCCAGCGGCTTGGGGACTTATCTTTACAATGAGCAGTTCTTC.

This clonotype was counted only a few times. The J gene is TRBJ2-3, the V gene TRBV6-1, with 9 nucleotides matching TRBD1. The CDR3 loop spans 16 amino acids. Trimming at V came to 3 bases and at J to 3 bases, leaving 7 bases not matched to a gene. The V gene's germline CDR1 is MNHNS and CDR2 SASEGT. CDR3 sequence reads: CASSEQTGTGTDTQYF. In nucleotides, the CDR3 is TGTGCCAGCAGTGAGCAAACCGGGACAGGGACAGATACGCAGTATTTT.

A few counts support this clonotype. The rearrangement uses TRBV6-1 and TRBJ2-6; D is ambiguous. The V gene lost 6 bases and the J gene lost 0 bases, with 9 bases spanning the gap. The length of the CDR3 is 15 residues. Germline V gene data show CDR1 as MNHNS and CDR2 as SASEGT. CDR3 in DNA: TGTGCCAGCAGGCCCCATGGCTCTGGGGCCAACGTCCTGACTTTC. It is translated as CASRPHGSGANVLTF.

This clonotype was observed at least ten times. The genes are TRBV12-3 or TRBV12-4 and TRBJ2-2; tentatively, D is TRBD2 (5 bases). This CDR3 contains 15 residues. V was shortened by 2 bases and J by 5 bases, with 12 bases between the two germline ends. In DNA form, the CDR3 reads TGTGCCAGCAGTTTACGGGATTATCGTACCGGGGAGCTGTTTTTT. This translates into CASSLRDYRTGELFF.

At least ten counts were recorded for this clonotype. The rearrangement uses TRBV2 and TRBJ1-5, with D maybe TRBD1 (6 bases). The CDR3 loop spans 13 amino acids. Germline values: CDR1 SNHLY, CDR2 FYNNEI. V gave up 7 bases and J gave up 5 bases, with 12 bases separating them. The CDR3 loop reads CASTGTSHQPQHF. CDR3 sequence (DNA): TGTGCCAGCACCGGGACAAGTCATCAGCCCCAGCATTTT.

At least ten counts were recorded for this clonotype. This chain connects TRBV2 to TRBJ1-2, with 8 bases aligning to TRBD1. Germline V lookup: CDR1 SNHLY, CDR2 FYNNEI. This CDR3 has 14 residues. V lost 7 bases, J lost 4 bases, and 8 bases stayed unmatched. In DNA, the CDR3 is TGTGCCAGCACCCCCGGACAGGGTGCCTATGGCTACACCTTC. Protein: CASTPGQGAYGYTF. The full variable domain, its missing parts supplied by reference TRBV2 and TRBJ1-2, is EPEVTQTPSHQVTQMGQEVILRCVPISNHLYFYWYRQILGQKVEFLVSFYNNEISEKSEIFDDQFSVERPDGSNFTLKIRSTKLEDSAMYFCASTPGQGAYGYTFGSGTRLTVV.